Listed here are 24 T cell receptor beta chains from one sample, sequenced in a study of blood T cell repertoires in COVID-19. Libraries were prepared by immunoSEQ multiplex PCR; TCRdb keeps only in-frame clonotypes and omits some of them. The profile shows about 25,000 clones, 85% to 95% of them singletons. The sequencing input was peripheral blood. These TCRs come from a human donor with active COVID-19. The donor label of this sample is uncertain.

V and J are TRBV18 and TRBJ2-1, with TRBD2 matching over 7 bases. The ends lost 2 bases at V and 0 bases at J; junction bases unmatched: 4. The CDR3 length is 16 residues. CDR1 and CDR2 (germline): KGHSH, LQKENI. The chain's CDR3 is CASSPSGIDSYNEQFF. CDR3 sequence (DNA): TGTGCCAGCTCACCAAGCGGGATCGACTCCTACAATGAGCAGTTCTTC.

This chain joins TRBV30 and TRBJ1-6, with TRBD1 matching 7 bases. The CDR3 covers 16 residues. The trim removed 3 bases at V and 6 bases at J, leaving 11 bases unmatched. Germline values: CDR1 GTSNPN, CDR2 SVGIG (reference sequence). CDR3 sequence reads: CAWRSRGAGSNSPLHF. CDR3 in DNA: TGTGCCTGGAGATCCAGGGGGGCCGGTAGTAATTCACCCCTCCACTTT.

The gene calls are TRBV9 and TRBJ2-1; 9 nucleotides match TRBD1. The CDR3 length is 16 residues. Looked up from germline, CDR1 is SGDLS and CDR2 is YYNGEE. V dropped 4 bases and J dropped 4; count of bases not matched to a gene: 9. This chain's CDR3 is CASSISGTGIYNEQFF. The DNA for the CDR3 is TGTGCCAGCAGCATCTCCGGGACAGGGATTTACAATGAGCAGTTCTTC.

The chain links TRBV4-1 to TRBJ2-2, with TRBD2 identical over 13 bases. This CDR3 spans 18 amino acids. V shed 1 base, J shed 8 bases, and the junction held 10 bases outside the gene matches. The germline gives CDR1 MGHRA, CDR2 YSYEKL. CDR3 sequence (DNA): TGCGCCAGCAGCCAAGTCATACGGACTAGCGGGAGAGGTGGGGAGCTGTTTTTT. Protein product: CASSQVIRTSGRGGELFF.

CDR3 residues: CASASQGVNEQYF. CDR3 DNA: TGTGCCAGCGCTAGTCAGGGTGTCAACGAGCAGTACTTC. The V and J genes are TRBV28 and TRBJ2-7, with D perhaps TRBD1 (5 bases). CDR3 length: 13 amino acids. Trimming removed 8 bases at V and 5 bases at J, with 16 bases between. The germline CDR1 and CDR2 sequences are MDHEN and SYDVKM.

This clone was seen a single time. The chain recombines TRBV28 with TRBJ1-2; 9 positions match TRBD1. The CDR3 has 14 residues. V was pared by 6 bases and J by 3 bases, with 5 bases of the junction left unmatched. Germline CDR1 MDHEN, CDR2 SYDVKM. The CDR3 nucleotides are TGTGCCAGCAGACTTACAGGGGGCGACTATGGCTACACCTTC. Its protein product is CASRLTGGDYGYTF.

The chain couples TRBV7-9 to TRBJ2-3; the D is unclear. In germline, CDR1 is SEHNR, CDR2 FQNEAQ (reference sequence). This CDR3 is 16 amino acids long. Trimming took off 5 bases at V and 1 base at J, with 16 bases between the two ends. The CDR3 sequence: CASSPPFRVGTDTQYF. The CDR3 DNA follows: TGTGCCAGCAGCCCCCCCTTTAGAGTAGGCACAGATACGCAGTATTTT.

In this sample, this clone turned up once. In DNA, the CDR3 is TGTGCCTGGAGGAGGGGACAGGCCCATGGCTACACCTTC. Protein product: CAWRRGQAHGYTF. The gene calls are TRBV30 and TRBJ1-2; the match to TRBD1 covers 8 bases. This CDR3 contains 13 residues. Germline V CDR1 and CDR2: GTSNPN, SVGIG (reference sequence). The ends lost 3 bases at V and 6 bases at J; junction bases unmatched: 6.

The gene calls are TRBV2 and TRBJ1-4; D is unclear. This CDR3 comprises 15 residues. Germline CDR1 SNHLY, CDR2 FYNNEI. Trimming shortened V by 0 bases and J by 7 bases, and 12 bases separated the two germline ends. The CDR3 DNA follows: TGTGCCAGCAGTGAAGCGCGGCGGGTTCTTGAAAAACTGTTTTTT. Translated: CASSEARRVLEKLFF.

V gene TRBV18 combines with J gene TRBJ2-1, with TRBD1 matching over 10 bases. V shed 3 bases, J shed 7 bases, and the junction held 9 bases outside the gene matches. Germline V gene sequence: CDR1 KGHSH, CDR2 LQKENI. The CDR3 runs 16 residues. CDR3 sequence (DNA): TGTGCCAGCTCACCGGAGACAGGGGGCGCAGGGAATGAGCAGTTCTTC. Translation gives CASSPETGGAGNEQFF.

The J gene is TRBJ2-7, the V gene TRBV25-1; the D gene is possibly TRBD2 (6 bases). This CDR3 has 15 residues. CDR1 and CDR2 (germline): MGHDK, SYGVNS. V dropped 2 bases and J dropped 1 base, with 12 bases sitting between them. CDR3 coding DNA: TGTGCCAGCAGTGAACCCGGCGGGGTGTCCTACGAGCAGTACTTC. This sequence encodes CASSEPGGVSYEQYF.

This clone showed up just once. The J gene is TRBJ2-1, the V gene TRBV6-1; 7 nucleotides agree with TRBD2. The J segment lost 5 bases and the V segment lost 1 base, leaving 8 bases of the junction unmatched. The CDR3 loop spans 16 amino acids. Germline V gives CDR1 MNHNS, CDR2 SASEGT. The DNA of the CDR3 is TGTGCCAGCAGTGAAGGGGACGGGAGGCCAAACAATGAGCAGTTCTTC. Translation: CASSEGDGRPNNEQFF.

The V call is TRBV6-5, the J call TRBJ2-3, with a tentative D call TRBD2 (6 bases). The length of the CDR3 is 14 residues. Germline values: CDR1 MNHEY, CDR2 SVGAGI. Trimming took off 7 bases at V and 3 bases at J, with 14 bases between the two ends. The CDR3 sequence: CASKGGVKTDTQYF. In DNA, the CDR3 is TGTGCCAGCAAGGGAGGAGTGAAAACAGATACGCAGTATTTT.

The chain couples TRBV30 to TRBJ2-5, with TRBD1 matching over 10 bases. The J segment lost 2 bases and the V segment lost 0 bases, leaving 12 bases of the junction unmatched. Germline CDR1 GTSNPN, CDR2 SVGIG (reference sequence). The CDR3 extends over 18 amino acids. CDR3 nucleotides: TGTGCCTGGAGTGTGAGGACAGGGGGAGCCAACTGGCAAGAGACCCAGTACTTC. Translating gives CAWSVRTGGANWQETQYF.

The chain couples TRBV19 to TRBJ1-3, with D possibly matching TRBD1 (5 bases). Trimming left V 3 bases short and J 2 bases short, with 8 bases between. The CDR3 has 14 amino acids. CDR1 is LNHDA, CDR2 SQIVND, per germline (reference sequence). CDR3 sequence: CASSIRGTGNTIYF. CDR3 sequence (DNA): TGTGCCAGTAGTATTCGGGGGACTGGAAACACCATATATTTT.

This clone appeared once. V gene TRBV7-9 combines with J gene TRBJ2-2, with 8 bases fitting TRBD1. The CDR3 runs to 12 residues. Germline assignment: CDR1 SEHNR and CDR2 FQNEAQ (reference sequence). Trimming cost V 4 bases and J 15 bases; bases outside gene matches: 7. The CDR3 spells CASSSGQGGVFF. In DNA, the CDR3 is TGTGCCAGCAGCTCTGGACAGGGCGGGGTGTTTTTT.

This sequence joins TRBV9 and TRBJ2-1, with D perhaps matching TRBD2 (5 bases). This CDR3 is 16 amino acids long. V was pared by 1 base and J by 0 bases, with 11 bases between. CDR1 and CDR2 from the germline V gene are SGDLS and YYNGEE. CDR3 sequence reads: CASSVSGESSYNEQFF. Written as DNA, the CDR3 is TGTGCCAGCAGCGTATCTGGGGAGAGCTCCTACAATGAGCAGTTCTTC.

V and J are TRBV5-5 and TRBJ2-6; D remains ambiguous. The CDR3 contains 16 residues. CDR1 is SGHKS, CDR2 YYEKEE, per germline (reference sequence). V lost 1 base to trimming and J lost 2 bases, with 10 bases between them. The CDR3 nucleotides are TGTGCCAGCAGCTTGTGGAGACCGGCTGGGGCCAACGTCCTGACTTTC. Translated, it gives CASSLWRPAGANVLTF.

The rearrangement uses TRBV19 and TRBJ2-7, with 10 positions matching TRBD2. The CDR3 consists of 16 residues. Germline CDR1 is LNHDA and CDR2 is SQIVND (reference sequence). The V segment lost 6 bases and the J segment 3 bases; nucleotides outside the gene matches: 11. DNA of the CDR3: TGTGCCAGTAGGGACACGATAGCGGGGGGCTTCTACGAGCAGTACTTC. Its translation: CASRDTIAGGFYEQYF.

The CDR3, as DNA: TGTGCCAGTAGTATTAGGGGGACCAGGGGAACCGGGGAGCTGTTTTTT. Translated: CASSIRGTRGTGELFF. The chain employs TRBV19 and TRBJ2-2; possible D gene TRBD1, 6 bases. The germline V and J ends were trimmed by 3 bases and 5 bases, with 16 bases remaining between them. The germline V gene has CDR1 LNHDA and CDR2 SQIVND (reference sequence). The CDR3 is 16 residues long.

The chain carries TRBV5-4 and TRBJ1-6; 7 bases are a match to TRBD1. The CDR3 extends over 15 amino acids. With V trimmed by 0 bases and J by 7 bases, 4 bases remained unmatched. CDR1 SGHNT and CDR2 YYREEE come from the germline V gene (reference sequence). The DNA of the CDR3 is TGTGCCAGCAGCTTGGCACAGGGGAGCAATTCACCCCTCCACTTT. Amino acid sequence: CASSLAQGSNSPLHF.

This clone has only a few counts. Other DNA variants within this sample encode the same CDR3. As DNA, the CDR3 is TGTGCCAGTAGTATGCTAGCGGGAGACCATGAGCAGTTCTTC. Translating gives CASSMLAGDHEQFF. The chain joins TRBV19 to TRBJ2-1; 10 bases fit TRBD2. This CDR3 is 14 amino acids long. V shed 3 bases, J shed 8 bases, and the junction held 4 bases outside the gene matches. CDR1 is LNHDA, CDR2 SQIVND, per germline (reference sequence).

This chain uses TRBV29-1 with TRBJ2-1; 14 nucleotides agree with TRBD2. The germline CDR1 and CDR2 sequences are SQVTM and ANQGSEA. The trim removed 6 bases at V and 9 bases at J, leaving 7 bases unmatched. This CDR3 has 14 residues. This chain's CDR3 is CSVEGLAGVREQFF. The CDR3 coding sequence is TGCAGCGTCGAGGGACTAGCGGGAGTGCGTGAGCAGTTCTTC.

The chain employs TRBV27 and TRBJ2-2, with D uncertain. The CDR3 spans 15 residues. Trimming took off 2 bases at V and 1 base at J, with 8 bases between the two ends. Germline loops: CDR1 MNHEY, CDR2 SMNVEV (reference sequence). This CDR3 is CASSLTSLNTGELFF. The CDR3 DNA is TGTGCCAGCAGTTTAACATCGTTGAACACCGGGGAGCTGTTTTTT.